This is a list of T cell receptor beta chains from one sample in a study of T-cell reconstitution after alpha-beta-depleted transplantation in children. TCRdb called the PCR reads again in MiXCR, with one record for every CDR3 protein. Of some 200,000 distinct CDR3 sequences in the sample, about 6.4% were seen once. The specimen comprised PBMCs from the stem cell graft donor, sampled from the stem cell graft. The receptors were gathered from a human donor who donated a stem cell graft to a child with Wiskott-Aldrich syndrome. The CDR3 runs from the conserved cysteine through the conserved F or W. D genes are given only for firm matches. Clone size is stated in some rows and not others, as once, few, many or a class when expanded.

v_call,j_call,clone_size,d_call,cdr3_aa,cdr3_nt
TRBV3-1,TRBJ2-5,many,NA,CASRNLETQYF,TGTGCCAGCAGAAACCTCGAGACCCAGTACTTC
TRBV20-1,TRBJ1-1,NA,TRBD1,CSAGPPTRLQGAEAFF,TGCAGTGCTGGTCCACCCACTCGGCTACAGGGGGCGGAAGCTTTCTTT
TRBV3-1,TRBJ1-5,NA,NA,CASSQFGPLSGNQPQHF,TGTGCCAGCAGCCAATTTGGCCCACTTTCCGGGAATCAGCCCCAGCATTTT
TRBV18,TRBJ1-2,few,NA,CASSPGALDYGYTF,TGTGCCAGCTCGCCAGGGGCACTGGACTATGGCTACACCTTC
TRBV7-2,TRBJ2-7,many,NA,CASSSQGLSYEQYF,TGTGCCAGCAGCTCCCAGGGCCTCTCCTACGAGCAGTACTTC
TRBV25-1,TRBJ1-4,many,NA,CASSDGILLEKLFF,TGTGCCAGCAGTGACGGTATTTTGCTTGAAAAACTGTTTTTT
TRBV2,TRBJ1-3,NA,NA,CASSEQSLSGNTIYF,TGTGCCAGCAGTGAACAGTCCCTCTCTGGAAACACCATATATTTT
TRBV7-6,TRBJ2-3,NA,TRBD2,CASSLGGGYTDTQYF,TGTGCCAGCAGCTTAGGGGGGGGGTACACAGATACGCAGTATTTT
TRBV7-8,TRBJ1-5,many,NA,CASSLDAGRVSRTQHF,TGTGCCAGCAGCTTAGACGCAGGGAGGGTATCTCGGACCCAGCATTTT
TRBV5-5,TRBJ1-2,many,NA,CASSLNNYGYTF,TGTGCCAGCAGCTTAAATAACTATGGCTACACCTTC
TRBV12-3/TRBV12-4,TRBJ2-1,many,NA,CASTITRNEQFF,TGTGCCAGCACAATCACTAGAAATGAGCAGTTCTTC
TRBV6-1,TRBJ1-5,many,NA,CAGGSGTLNQPQHF,TGTGCCGGAGGCTCCGGGACTTTAAATCAGCCCCAGCATTTT
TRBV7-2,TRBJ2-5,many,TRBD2,CASSLGLAGGSETQYF,TGTGCCAGCAGCTTAGGACTAGCGGGGGGGTCAGAGACCCAGTACTTC
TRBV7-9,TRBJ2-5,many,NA,CASSPPSRPETQYF,TGTGCCAGCAGCCCACCTTCTCGGCCCGAGACCCAGTACTTC
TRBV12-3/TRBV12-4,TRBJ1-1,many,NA,CASTSLGSLITEAFF,TGTGCCAGCACTTCGCTAGGTTCATTAATCACTGAAGCTTTCTTT
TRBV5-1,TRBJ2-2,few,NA,CASSLDSNTGELFF,TGCGCCAGCAGCTTGGACAGCAACACCGGGGAGCTGTTTTTT
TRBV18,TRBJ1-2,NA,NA,CASSPPGGLHGYTF,TGTGCCAGCTCACCACCCGGCGGACTTCATGGCTACACCTTC
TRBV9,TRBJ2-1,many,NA,CASSVAPVLHNEQFF,TGTGCCAGCAGCGTAGCGCCCGTTTTGCACAATGAGCAGTTCTTC
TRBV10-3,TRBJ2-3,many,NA,CASNWLGTQYF,TGTGCCTCCAACTGGCTGGGTACGCAGTATTTT
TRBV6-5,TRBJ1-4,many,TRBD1,CASSRDRAFEKLFF,TGTGCCAGCAGTCGGGACAGGGCTTTCGAAAAACTGTTTTTT
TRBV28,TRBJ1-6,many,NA,CASSLGQGNSPLHF,TGTGCCAGCAGTTTAGGGCAGGGGAATTCACCCCTCCACTTT
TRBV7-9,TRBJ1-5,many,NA,CASSSTASNQPQHF,TGTGCCAGCAGCTCGACCGCGAGCAATCAGCCCCAGCATTTT
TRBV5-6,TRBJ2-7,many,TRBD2,CASSFGLAGAYEQYF,TGTGCCAGCAGCTTCGGACTAGCGGGAGCCTACGAGCAGTACTTC
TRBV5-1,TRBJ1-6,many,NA,CASSLVSVGDSPLHF,TGCGCCAGCAGCTTAGTTTCCGTCGGAGATTCACCCCTCCACTTT
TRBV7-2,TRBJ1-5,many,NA,CASSERAGGNQPQHF,TGTGCCAGCTCCGAAAGAGCAGGGGGCAATCAGCCCCAGCATTTT
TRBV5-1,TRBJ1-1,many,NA,CASSYGPSEAFF,TGCGCCAGCAGCTACGGACCCAGTGAAGCTTTCTTT
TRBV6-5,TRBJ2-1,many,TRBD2,CASSVSGADYNEQFF,TGTGCCAGCAGCGTTAGCGGGGCCGACTACAATGAGCAGTTCTTC
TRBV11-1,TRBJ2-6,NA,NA,CASSLVQGLLSGANVLTF,TGTGCCAGCAGCTTGGTACAGGGTCTCCTGTCTGGGGCCAACGTCCTGACTTTC
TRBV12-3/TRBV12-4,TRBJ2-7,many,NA,CASSTTYRSEQYF,TGTGCCAGCAGCACTACCTACCGATCTGAGCAGTACTTC
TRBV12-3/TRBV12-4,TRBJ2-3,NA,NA,CASSFPRGGGTDTQYF,TGTGCCAGCAGTTTCCCGAGGGGGGGCGGCACAGATACGCAGTATTTT
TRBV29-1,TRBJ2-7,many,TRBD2,CSVGDSGSYEQYF,TGCAGCGTTGGTGATAGCGGGAGCTACGAGCAGTACTTC
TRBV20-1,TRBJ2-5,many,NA,CSCRGLEETQYF,TGCAGCTGTAGGGGACTCGAGGAGACCCAGTACTTC
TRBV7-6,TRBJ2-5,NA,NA,CASSSDTPQQF,TGTGCCAGCAGCTCGGACACCCCGCAGCAATTC
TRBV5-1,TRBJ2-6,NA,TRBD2,CASSREGYGNSGANVLTF,TGCGCCAGCAGCCGGGAGGGTTATGGTAACTCTGGGGCCAACGTCCTGACTTTC
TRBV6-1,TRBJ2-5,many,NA,CASSDIADRSRETQYF,TGTGCCAGCAGTGATATTGCGGACAGAAGTCGGGAGACCCAGTACTTC
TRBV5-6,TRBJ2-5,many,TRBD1,CASSPGTGGVETQYF,TGTGCCAGCAGTCCCGGGACAGGGGGCGTAGAGACCCAGTACTTC
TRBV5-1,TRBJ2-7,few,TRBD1,CASSLEQGASEQYF,TGCGCCAGCAGCTTGGAACAGGGGGCGAGCGAGCAGTACTTC
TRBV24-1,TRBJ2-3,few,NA,CATSDFFRDGPSTDTQYF,TGTGCCACCAGTGATTTTTTTCGGGACGGTCCTAGCACAGATACGCAGTATTTT
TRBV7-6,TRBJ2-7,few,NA,CASSLGGEYDYEQYF,TGTGCCAGCAGCTTAGGTGGGGAGTACGACTACGAGCAGTACTTC
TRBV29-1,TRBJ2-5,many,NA,CSADGRTNQETQYF,TGCAGCGCCGACGGACGGACTAACCAAGAGACCCAGTACTTC
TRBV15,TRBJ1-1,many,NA,CATSRDTRRSEAFF,TGTGCCACCAGCAGAGATACGCGTCGATCTGAAGCTTTCTTT
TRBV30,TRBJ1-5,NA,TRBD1,CAWSSGTGQPQHF,TGTGCCTGGAGTTCGGGGACAGGACAGCCCCAGCATTTT
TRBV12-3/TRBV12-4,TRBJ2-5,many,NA,CASSLGGVETQYF,TGTGCCAGCAGTCTAGGGGGAGTAGAGACCCAGTACTTC
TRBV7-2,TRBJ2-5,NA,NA,CASSFYQNYQETQYF,TGTGCCAGCAGCTTTTACCAAAATTATCAAGAGACCCAGTACTTC
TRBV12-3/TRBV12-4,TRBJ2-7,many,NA,CASSFRGLGYEQYF,TGTGCCAGCAGTTTTCGGGGGTTGGGTTACGAGCAGTACTTC
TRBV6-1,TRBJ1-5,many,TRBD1,CASSDDRDQPQHF,TGTGCCAGCAGTGACGACAGGGATCAGCCCCAGCATTTT
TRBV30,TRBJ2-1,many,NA,CAWSVRDWEQFF,TGTGCCTGGAGTGTACGGGATTGGGAGCAGTTCTTC
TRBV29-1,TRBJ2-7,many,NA,CSVEDSHHRYEQYF,TGCAGCGTGGAGGACAGCCACCATCGGTACGAGCAGTACTTC
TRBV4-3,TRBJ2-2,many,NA,CASSQGFRRNTGELFF,TGCGCCAGCAGCCAAGGGTTTAGGAGGAACACCGGGGAGCTGTTTTTT
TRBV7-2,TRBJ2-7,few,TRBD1,CASSSDRGGQGYEQYF,TGTGCCAGCAGCTCCGATCGAGGGGGACAGGGATACGAGCAGTACTTC